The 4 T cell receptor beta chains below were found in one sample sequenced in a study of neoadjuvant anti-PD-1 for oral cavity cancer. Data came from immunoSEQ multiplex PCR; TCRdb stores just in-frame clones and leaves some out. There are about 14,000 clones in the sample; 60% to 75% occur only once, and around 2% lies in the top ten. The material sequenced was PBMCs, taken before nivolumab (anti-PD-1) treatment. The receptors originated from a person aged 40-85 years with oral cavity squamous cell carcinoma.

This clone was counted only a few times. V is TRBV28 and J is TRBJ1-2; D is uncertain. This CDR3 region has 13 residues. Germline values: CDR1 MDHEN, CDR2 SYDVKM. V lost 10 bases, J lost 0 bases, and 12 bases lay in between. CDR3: CATQSPANYGYTF. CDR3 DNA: TGTGCCACCCAATCGCCAGCTAACTATGGCTACACCTTC.

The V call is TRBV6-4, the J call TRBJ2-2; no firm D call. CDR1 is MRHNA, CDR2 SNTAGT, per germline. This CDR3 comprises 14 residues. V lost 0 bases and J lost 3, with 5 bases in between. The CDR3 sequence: CASSDSGHTGELFF. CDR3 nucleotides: TGTGCCAGCAGTGACTCAGGGCACACCGGGGAGCTGTTTTTT.

The CDR3 DNA reads as TGTGCCAGCGGCTCGACGGAATATAATTCACCCCTCCACTTT. It translates to CASGSTEYNSPLHF. The chain recombines TRBV2 with TRBJ1-6; D not certain. Germline CDR1 is SNHLY and CDR2 is FYNNEI. Trimming pared 8 bases from V and 4 bases from J, leaving 12 bases between. CDR3 length equals 14 residues.

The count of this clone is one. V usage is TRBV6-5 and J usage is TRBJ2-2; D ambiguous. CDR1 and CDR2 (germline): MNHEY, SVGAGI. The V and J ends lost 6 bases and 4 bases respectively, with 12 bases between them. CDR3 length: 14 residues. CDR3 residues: CASSRRVPTGELFF. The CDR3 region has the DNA TGTGCCAGCAGCCGAAGGGTTCCCACCGGGGAGCTGTTTTTT.